These 15 T cell receptor beta chains were all obtained from the same sample, sequenced in a study of shared clonotypes between healthy human individuals. Assay used: immunoSEQ multiplex PCR; TCRdb lists only in-frame clones, some missing. The profile covers roughly 700,000 clones, with 90% appearing a single time and 34% taken by the ten largest. Sequencing was done on a sample of memory CD8+ T cells from PBMCs. Subset denoted: CD45RO+ cells pooled with CCR7-negative TemRA cells. The receptors come from a man between 18 and 29 years old in good health. Some clones in this sample may be carry-over from other donors' samples.

The chain has TRBV15 and TRBJ2-1; the match to TRBD2 covers 15 bases. V shed 6 bases, J shed 6 bases, and the junction held 12 bases outside the gene matches. The CDR3 totals 18 residues. Germline CDR1 is LNHNV and CDR2 is YYDKDF (reference sequence). The CDR3 loop reads CATRDGTSGRSRGNEQFF. The DNA of the CDR3 is TGTGCCACCAGGGATGGGACTAGCGGGAGGTCTAGGGGCAATGAGCAGTTCTTC.

V and J are TRBV7-3 and TRBJ1-1, with no clear D. V lost 3 bases and J 4 bases, leaving 6 bases between the germline ends. Per the germline V gene, CDR1 is SGHTA and CDR2 is FQGTGA. This CDR3 is built from 12 residues. The CDR3 is CASSFPGTEAFF. In DNA, the CDR3 is TGTGCCAGCAGCTTCCCAGGCACTGAAGCTTTCTTT.

The V and J genes are TRBV11-2 and TRBJ2-7; 13 nucleotides line up with TRBD2. J was trimmed by 1 base and V by 4 bases; bases with no gene match: 7. In germline, CDR1 is SGHAT, CDR2 FQNNGV. CDR3 length: 17 amino acids. The CDR3 loop reads CASSYPGLAGRSYEQYF. In nucleotides, the CDR3 is TGTGCCAGCAGCTACCCGGGACTAGCGGGAAGGTCCTACGAGCAGTACTTC.

Turning to this clone: This specimen includes other DNA sequences encoding the same CDR3. The chain recombines TRBV27 with TRBJ1-5, with TRBD1 matching 7 bases. CDR3 length: 14 residues. Germline lookup yields CDR1 MNHEY and CDR2 SMNVEV (reference sequence). J gave up 4 bases and V 3 bases, and 3 bases lay outside the gene matches. CDR3 DNA sequence: TGTGCCAGCAGTTTCCAGGGGGGGAATCAGCCCCAGCATTTT. This codes for CASSFQGGNQPQHF.

The count of this clone is one. This rearrangement joins TRBV19 to TRBJ1-5, with 8 nucleotides matching TRBD1. CDR3 length equals 16 residues. V shed 7 bases, J shed 2 bases, and the junction held 10 bases outside the gene matches. The germline V gene encodes CDR1 LNHDA and CDR2 SQIVND (reference sequence). The CDR3 DNA reads TGTGCCAGTACCAAAGAGGCAGGGGGCCGCAATCAGCCCCAGCATTTT. This codes for CASTKEAGGRNQPQHF. The complete variable domain, with remaining parts taken from reference TRBV19 and TRBJ1-5, reads DGGITQSPKYLFRKEGQNVTLSCEQNLNHDAMYWYRQDPGQGLRLIYYSQIVNDFQKGDIAEGYSVSREKKESFPLTVTSAQKNPTAFYLCASTKEAGGRNQPQHFGDGTRLSIL.

The chain joins TRBV11-2 to TRBJ2-3, with D perhaps TRBD2 (5 bases). CDR1 and CDR2 (germline): SGHAT, FQNNGV. This CDR3 has 17 residues. Trimming cost V 3 bases and J 1 base, with 17 bases left between them. The CDR3 protein is CASSFKRETWGTDTQYF. CDR3 nucleotide sequence: TGTGCCAGCAGCTTCAAAAGGGAGACCTGGGGCACAGATACGCAGTATTTT. Looking up the rest from reference TRBV11-2 and TRBJ2-3 gives the full variable domain: EAGVAQSPRYKIIEKRQSVAFWCNPISGHATLYWYQQILGQGPKLLIQFQNNGVVDDSQLPKDRFSAERLKGVDSTLKIQPAKLEDSAVYLCASSFKRETWGTDTQYFGPGTRLTVL.

V gene TRBV7-3 combines with J gene TRBJ2-1; the match to TRBD2 covers 7 bases. Germline V gene lookup returns CDR1 SGHTA and CDR2 FQGTGA. The CDR3 extends over 14 amino acids. J lost 8 bases, V lost 2 bases, and 6 bases had no gene match. The CDR3 nucleotides are TGTGCCAGCAGCTTAGTGGGAGGGCCGGATGAGCAGTTCTTC. Translating it yields CASSLVGGPDEQFF.

The chain combines TRBV7-8 with TRBJ1-2; tentative D call: TRBD1 (5 bases). The CDR3 contains 15 residues. The germline V and J ends were trimmed by 5 bases and 0 bases, with 13 bases remaining between them. Germline V gene lookup returns CDR1 SGHVS and CDR2 FQNEAQ. The CDR3 is CASSPRQTPNYGYTF. The CDR3 nucleotides read TGTGCCAGCAGCCCCAGACAGACCCCTAACTATGGCTACACCTTC.

The J gene is TRBJ2-3, the V gene TRBV19; 10 nucleotides agree with TRBD2. CDR3 length: 17 amino acids. J was trimmed by 0 bases and V by 6 bases; bases with no gene match: 9. Germline V gene sequence: CDR1 LNHDA, CDR2 SQIVND (reference sequence). CDR3 in DNA: TGTGCCAGTAGAGGAGCGGGAGGGCCCTCTAGCACAGATACGCAGTATTTT. Protein sequence: CASRGAGGPSSTDTQYF.

V and J are TRBV4-1 and TRBJ2-7, with TRBD2 as a possible D gene (6 bases). Germline CDR1 and CDR2: MGHRA and YSYEKL. The CDR3 has 14 amino acids. The V end lost 3 bases, the J end lost 6 bases, and 15 bases lay between the germline ends. In DNA, the CDR3 is TGCGCCAGCAGCCATATCGGGAGCGCTGGCGAGCAGTACTTC. Translating gives CASSHIGSAGEQYF.

This chain links TRBV15 with TRBJ1-1, with a weak D call TRBD1 (5 bases). CDR1 LNHNV and CDR2 YYDKDF come from the germline V gene (reference sequence). This CDR3 is built from 13 residues. V was clipped by 5 bases and J by 11 bases, with 18 bases between them. The CDR3, as DNA: TGTGCCACCAGCGCAGCGACACAGGCTATGGCTTTCTTT. Protein product: CATSAATQAMAFF.

This clone appeared once. This chain joins TRBV7-9 and TRBJ2-1; D call uncertain. The V and J ends lost 5 bases and 7 bases respectively, with 15 bases between them. Germline assignment: CDR1 SEHNR and CDR2 FQNEAQ (reference sequence). CDR3 length equals 14 residues. CDR3 residues: CASSVGPGRNEQFF. In DNA form, the CDR3 reads TGTGCCAGCAGCGTAGGGCCAGGTCGGAATGAGCAGTTCTTC. Variable domain in full (rest from reference TRBV7-9 and TRBJ2-1): DTGVSQNPRHKITKRGQNVTFRCDPISEHNRLYWYRQTLGQGPEFLTYFQNEAQLEKSRLLSDRFSAERPKGSFSTLEIQRTEQGDSAMYLCASSVGPGRNEQFFGPGTRLTVL.

J is TRBJ1-3 and V is TRBV28, with D possibly matching TRBD1 (6 bases). V was pared by 2 bases and J by 8 bases, with 13 bases between. Per the germline V gene, CDR1 is MDHEN and CDR2 is SYDVKM. This CDR3 has 14 residues. CDR3 loop: CASSLQGQSYTIYF. The CDR3 DNA follows: TGTGCCAGCAGTTTACAGGGGCAGAGCTACACCATATATTTT. The full variable domain, completed using reference TRBV28 and TRBJ1-3, is DVKVTQSSRYLVKRTGEKVFLECVQDMDHENMFWYRQDPGLGLRLIYFSYDVKMKEKGDIPEGYSVSREKKERFSLILESASTNQTSMYLCASSLQGQSYTIYFGEGSWLTVV.

This chain joins TRBV7-3 and TRBJ2-1, with TRBD1 matching over 8 bases. In germline, CDR1 is SGHTA, CDR2 FQGTGA. Germline trimming cut 1 base from V and 8 bases from J; bases unmatched to any gene: 10. This CDR3 is 16 amino acids long. The CDR3 loop reads CASSLRGQVGSHEQFF. The CDR3 DNA is TGTGCCAGCAGCTTAAGGGGACAGGTTGGCAGCCATGAGCAGTTCTTC.

The V and J genes are TRBV15 and TRBJ2-5, with D perhaps TRBD2 (5 bases). This CDR3 spans 15 amino acids. CDR1 is LNHNV, CDR2 YYDKDF, per germline (reference sequence). V lost 0 bases and J lost 2, with 10 bases in between. In nucleotides, the CDR3 is TGTGCCACCAGCAGAGAATTGGGAGTGCAAGAGACCCAGTACTTC. Its protein is CATSRELGVQETQYF. Drawing the rest from reference TRBV15 and TRBJ2-5, the complete variable domain is DAMVIQNPRYQVTQFGKPVTLSCSQTLNHNVMYWYQQKSSQAPKLLFHYYDKDFNNEADTPDNFQSRRPNTSFCFLDIRSPGLGDTAMYLCATSRELGVQETQYFGPGTRLLVL.